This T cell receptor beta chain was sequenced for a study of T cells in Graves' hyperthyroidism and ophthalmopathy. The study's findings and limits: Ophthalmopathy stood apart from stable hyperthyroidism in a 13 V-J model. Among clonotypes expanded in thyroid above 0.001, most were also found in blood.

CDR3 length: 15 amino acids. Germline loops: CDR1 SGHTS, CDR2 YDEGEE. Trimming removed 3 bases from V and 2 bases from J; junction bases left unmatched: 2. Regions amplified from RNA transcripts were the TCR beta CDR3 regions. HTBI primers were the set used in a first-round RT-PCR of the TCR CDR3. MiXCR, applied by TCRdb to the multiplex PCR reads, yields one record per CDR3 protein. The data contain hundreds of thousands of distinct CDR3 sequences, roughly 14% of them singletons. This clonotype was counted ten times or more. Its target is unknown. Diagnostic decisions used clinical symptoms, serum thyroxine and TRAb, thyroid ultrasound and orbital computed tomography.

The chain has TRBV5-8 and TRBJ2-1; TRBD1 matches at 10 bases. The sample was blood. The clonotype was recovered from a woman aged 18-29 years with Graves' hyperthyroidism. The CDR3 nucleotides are TGTGCCAGCAGCTGGGGGACAGGGGCCTACAATGAGCAGTTCTTC. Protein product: CASSWGTGAYNEQFF.